This TCR beta chain was profiled in a study of blood T cell repertoires in COVID-19. Study information: Samples came from the United States, Italy and Spain, spanning acute and convalescent COVID-19. From T cells, B-cell-depleted T cells, or PBMCs came the material, which was cDNA or gDNA.

Authors' analysis steps: Reference gene primer amplification yielded estimated nucleated cell counts. Measured with immunoSEQ multiplex PCR; TCRdb has only the in-frame clones, and not every one. For V, J and clone size, that table is used; D and trimming come from the DNA. Here the sample spans approximately 62,000 clones, under 85% being singletons. CDR1 and CDR2 from the germline V gene are SGHRS and YFSETQ. Trimming at V came to 4 bases and at J to 0 bases, leaving 8 bases not matched to a gene. This CDR3 comprises 16 residues. This clone has just one count. Sequenced sample: peripheral blood. The receptor comes from a woman between 45 and 60 years old with active or convalescent COVID-19. The chain links TRBV5-1 to TRBJ1-1; 8 bases line up with TRBD1. The CDR3 sequence is CASSPGDRFMNTEAFF. CDR3 nucleotide sequence: TGCGCCAGCAGCCCAGGGGACAGGTTCATGAACACTGAAGCTTTCTTT.